The sequence of this T cell receptor (beta chain) was determined in a study of cytomegalovirus exposure and HLA in healthy donors (dated by TCRdb to about 2017). Regarding the complete study: A later analysis indicated that the 120 validation repertoires were generated on the platform also employed for the approximately 700 repertoires of the first cohort. The aim of the study was to test whether cataloging public T cell receptors could identify signatures of past pathogen exposure. In addition to the first cohort of around 670 subjects, a separate validation cohort of about 120 different subjects was used. To predict cytomegalovirus infection status, the study combined high-throughput TCR immunosequencing, statistical association of individual TCRs with disease status, and machine learning.

With respect to this clone: Its antigen remains unidentified. Within one base of it there is no much larger clone, and no base qualities were kept.

Separate from the roughly 700-subject first cohort, the validation cohort of 120 subjects was the group to which the donors belonged. Taken from cysteine to phenylalanine, the CDR3 has 15 residues. The entry retains the CDR3 DNA only, 45 bases that are in frame from base 1. Trimming removed 4 bases from V and 2 bases from J; the gene matches leave 7 bases unexplained. CDR1 and CDR2, looked up from the germline V gene, are SGHDT and YYEEEE. On the study overall, not on this receptor specifically: According to the authors, the approach could potentially be generalized to other disease states and immunological phenotypes. A later analysis found that TCRs clustered in the first cohort also tended to co-occur in the 100 to 150 validation repertoires, with more than 90% of cluster scores above 0. In the study, around 160 TCR beta chains were listed as associated with cytomegalovirus. All 120 or so repertoires were used to score co-occurrence in the validation cohort in a later analysis, because that analysis had no HLA typing for the cohort. Across donors, most TCR sequences were observed very rarely, whereas some public TCRs were present in many individuals. In both the original and validation cohorts, the classifier was reported to diagnose cytomegalovirus status with high specificity and sensitivity. Three of the identified cytomegalovirus-associated TCR beta chains were confirmed in vitro to be specific for cytomegalovirus antigens.

Library preparation used the immunoSEQ multiplex PCR assay. The original methods were these. To diagnose cytomegalovirus status from the catalog of TCR beta chain sequences, a statistical classification framework was built. Entries here come from immuneACCESS through TCRdb and include only in-frame sequences with V and J called. Some clones fail to appear in such tables; in the studies checked, an unresolved V gene covers under half of the shortfall, and the cause of the remainder is unknown. V, J and clone size reflect that table, while D and trimming were determined from the DNA. The sample table shows about 72,000 clones, and 94% are seen once. The ten largest clonotypes hold 0.5% to 0.75% of the sample.

The sequence was obtained from a young woman in good health and CMV-seronegative. The chain couples TRBV5-6 to TRBJ2-3; 7 bases in between match TRBD1. Sample: PBMCs. The sequenced DNA is TGTGCCAGCAGCACGACAGGGCGATACACAGATACGCAGTATTTT. It translates as CASSTTGRYTDTQYF.